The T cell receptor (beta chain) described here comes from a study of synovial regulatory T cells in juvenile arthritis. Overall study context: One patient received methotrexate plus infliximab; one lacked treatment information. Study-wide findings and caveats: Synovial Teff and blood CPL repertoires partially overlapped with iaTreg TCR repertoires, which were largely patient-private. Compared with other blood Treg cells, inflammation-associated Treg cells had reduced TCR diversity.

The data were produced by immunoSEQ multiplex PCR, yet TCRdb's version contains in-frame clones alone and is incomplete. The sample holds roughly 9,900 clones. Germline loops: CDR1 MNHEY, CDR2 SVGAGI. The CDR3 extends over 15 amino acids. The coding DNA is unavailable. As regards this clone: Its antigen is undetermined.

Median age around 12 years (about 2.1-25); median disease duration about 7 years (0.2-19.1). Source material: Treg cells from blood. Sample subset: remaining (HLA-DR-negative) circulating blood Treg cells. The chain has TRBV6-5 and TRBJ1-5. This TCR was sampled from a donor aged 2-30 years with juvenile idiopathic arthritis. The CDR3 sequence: CASSSLPYSNQPQHF.